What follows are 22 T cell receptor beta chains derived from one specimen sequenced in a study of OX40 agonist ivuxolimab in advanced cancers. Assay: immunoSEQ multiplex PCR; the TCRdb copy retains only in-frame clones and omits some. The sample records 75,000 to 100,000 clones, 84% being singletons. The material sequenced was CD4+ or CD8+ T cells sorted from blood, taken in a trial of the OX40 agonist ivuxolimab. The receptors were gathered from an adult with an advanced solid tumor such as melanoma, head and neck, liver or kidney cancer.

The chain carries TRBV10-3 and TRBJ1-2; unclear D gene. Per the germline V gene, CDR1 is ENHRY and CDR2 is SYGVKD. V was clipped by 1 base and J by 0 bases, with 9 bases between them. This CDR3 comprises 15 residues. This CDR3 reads CAISEWELTNYGYTF. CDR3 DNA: TGTGCCATCAGTGAGTGGGAACTTACTAACTATGGCTACACCTTC.

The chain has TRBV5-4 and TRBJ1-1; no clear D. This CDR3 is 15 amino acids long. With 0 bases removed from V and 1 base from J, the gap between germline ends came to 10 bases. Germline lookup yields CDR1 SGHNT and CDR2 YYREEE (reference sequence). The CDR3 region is CASSLATVSNTEAFF. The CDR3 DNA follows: TGTGCCAGCAGCTTGGCTACAGTCTCGAACACTGAAGCTTTCTTT.

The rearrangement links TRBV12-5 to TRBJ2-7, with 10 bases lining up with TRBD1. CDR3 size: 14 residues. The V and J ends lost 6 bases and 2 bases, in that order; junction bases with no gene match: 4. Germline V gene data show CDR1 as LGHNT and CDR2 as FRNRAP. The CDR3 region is CASGKTGGTYEQYF. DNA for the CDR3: TGTGCTAGTGGCAAGACAGGGGGCACCTACGAGCAGTACTTC.

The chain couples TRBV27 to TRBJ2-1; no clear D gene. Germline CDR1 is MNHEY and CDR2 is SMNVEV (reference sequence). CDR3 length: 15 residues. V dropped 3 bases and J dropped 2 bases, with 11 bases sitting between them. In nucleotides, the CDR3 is TGTGCCAGCAGTTTTACGCCCGTAACCTACAATGAGCAGTTCTTC. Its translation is CASSFTPVTYNEQFF.

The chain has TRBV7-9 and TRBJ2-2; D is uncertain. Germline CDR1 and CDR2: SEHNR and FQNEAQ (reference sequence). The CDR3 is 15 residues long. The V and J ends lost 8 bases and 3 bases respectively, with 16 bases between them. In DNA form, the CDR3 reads TGTGCCAGCGCCCTGGCCGGTCCCGACACCGGGGAGCTGTTTTTT. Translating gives CASALAGPDTGELFF.

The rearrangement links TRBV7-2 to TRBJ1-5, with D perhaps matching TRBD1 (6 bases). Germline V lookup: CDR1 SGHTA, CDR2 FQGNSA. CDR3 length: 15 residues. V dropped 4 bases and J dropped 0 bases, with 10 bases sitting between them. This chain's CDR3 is CASSSGEYSNQPQHF. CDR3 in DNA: TGTGCCAGCAGCTCAGGGGAGTATAGCAATCAGCCCCAGCATTTT. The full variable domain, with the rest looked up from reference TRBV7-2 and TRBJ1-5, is GAGVSQSPSNKVTEKGKDVELRCDPISGHTALYWYRQSLGQGLEFLIYFQGNSAPDKSGLPSDRFSAERTGGSVSTLTIQRTQQEDSAVYLCASSSGEYSNQPQHFGDGTRLSIL.

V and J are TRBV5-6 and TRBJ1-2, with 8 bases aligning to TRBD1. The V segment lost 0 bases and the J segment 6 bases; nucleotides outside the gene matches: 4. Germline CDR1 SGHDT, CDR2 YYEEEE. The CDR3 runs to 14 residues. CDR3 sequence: CASSLGTGIHGYTF. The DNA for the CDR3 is TGTGCCAGCAGCTTGGGGACAGGGATCCATGGCTACACCTTC.

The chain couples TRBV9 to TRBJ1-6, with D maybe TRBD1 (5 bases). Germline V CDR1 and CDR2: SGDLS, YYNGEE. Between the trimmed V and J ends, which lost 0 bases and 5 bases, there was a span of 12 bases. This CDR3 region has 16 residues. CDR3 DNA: TGTGCCAGCAGCGTAGGCGTTGGGGGGAATAATTCACCCCTCCACTTT. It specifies CASSVGVGGNNSPLHF.

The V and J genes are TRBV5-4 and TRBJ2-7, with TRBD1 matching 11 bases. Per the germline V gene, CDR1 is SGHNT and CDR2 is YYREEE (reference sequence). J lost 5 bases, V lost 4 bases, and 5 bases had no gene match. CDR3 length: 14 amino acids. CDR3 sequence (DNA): TGTGCCAGCAGCCCGGACAGGGGGCTGGACGAGCAGTACTTC. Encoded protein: CASSPDRGLDEQYF. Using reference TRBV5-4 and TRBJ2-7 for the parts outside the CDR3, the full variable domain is ETGVTQSPTHLIKTRGQQVTLRCSSQSGHNTVSWYQQALGQGPQFIFQYYREEENGRGNFPPRFSGLQFPNYSSELNVNALELDDSALYLCASSPDRGLDEQYFGPGTRLTVT.

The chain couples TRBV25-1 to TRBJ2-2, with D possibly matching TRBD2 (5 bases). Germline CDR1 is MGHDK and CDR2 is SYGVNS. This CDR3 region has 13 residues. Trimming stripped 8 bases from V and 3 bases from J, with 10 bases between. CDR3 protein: CASRKEDTGELFF. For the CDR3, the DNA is TGTGCCAGCCGAAAGGAGGACACCGGGGAGCTGTTTTTT.

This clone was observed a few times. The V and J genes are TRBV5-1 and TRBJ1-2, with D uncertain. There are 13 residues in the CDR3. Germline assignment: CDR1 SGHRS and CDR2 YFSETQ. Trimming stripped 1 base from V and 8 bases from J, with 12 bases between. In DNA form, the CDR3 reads TGCGCCAGCAGCTTGTACTCTGCTGGAGGCTACACCTTC. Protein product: CASSLYSAGGYTF.

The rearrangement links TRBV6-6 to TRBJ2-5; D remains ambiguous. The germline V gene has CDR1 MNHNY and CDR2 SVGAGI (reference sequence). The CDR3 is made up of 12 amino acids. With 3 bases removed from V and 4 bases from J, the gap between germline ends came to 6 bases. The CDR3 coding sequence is TGTGCCAGCAGTTATAAGGGAGAGACCCAGTACTTC. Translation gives CASSYKGETQYF.

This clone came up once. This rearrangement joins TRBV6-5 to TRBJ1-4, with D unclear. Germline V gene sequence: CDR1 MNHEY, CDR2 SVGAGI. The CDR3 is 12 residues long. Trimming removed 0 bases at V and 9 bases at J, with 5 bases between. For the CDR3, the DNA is TGTGCCAGCAGTTACTCTGGACAAAAACTGTTTTTT. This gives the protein CASSYSGQKLFF.

CDR3 in amino acids: CASSLIETGELFF. CDR3 DNA: TGTGCCAGCAGCTTAATCGAGACCGGGGAGCTGTTTTTT. The chain has TRBV7-3 and TRBJ2-2, with D unclear. Trimming cost V 1 base and J 5 bases, with 5 bases left between them. Germline V gene sequence: CDR1 SGHTA, CDR2 FQGTGA. The CDR3 runs to 13 residues.

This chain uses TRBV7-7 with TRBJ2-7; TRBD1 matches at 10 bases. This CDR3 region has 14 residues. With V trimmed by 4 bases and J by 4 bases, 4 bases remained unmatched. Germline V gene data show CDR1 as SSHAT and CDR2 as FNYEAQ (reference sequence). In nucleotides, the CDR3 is TGTGCCAGCAGCTACCGGGACAGGGGATACGAGCAGTACTTC. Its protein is CASSYRDRGYEQYF.

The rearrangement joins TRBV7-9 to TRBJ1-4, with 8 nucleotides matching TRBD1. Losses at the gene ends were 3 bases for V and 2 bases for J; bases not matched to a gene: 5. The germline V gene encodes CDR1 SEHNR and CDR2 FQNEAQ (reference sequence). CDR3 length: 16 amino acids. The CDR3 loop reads CASSFPRQGTNEKLFF. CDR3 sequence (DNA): TGTGCCAGCAGCTTCCCTCGACAGGGGACTAATGAAAAACTGTTTTTT.

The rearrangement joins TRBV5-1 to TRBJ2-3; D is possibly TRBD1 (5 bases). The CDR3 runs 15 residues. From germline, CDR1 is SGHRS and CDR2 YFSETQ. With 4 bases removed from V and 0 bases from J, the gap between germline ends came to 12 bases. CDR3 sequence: CASSLTVTSTDTQYF. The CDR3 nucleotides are TGCGCCAGCAGCCTGACAGTTACTAGCACAGATACGCAGTATTTT.

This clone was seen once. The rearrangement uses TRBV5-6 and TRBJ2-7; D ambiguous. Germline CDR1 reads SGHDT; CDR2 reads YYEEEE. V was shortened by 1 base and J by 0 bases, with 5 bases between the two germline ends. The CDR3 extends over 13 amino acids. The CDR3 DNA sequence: TGTGCCAGCAGCTTGTTGGGCTCCTACGAGCAGTACTTC. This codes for CASSLLGSYEQYF.

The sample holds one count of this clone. The chain's CDR3 is CASSGARRGNTEAFF. As DNA, the CDR3 is TGTGCCAGTAGTGGCGCGAGGCGGGGTAACACTGAAGCTTTCTTT. J is TRBJ1-1 and V is TRBV19; D uncertain. V dropped 5 bases and J dropped 2 bases, with 15 bases sitting between them. The CDR3 is 15 residues long. In germline, CDR1 is LNHDA, CDR2 SQIVND (reference sequence). Together with reference TRBV19 and TRBJ1-1, the CDR3 gives the full variable domain: DGGITQSPKYLFRKEGQNVTLSCEQNLNHDAMYWYRQDPGQGLRLIYYSQIVNDFQKGDIAEGYSVSREKKESFPLTVTSAQKNPTAFYLCASSGARRGNTEAFFGQGTRLTVV.

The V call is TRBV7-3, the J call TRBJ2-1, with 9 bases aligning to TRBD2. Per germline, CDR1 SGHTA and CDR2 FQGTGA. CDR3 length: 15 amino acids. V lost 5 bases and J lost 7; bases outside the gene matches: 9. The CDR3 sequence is CASSPGGGAGNEQFF. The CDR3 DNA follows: TGTGCCAGCAGCCCAGGCGGGGGGGCCGGAAATGAGCAGTTCTTC.

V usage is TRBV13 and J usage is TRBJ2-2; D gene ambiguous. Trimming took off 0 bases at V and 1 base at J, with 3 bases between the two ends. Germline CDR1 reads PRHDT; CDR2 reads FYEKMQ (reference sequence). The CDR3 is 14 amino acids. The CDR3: CASSLGGNTGELFF. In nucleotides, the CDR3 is TGTGCCAGCAGCTTAGGCGGGAACACCGGGGAGCTGTTTTTT.

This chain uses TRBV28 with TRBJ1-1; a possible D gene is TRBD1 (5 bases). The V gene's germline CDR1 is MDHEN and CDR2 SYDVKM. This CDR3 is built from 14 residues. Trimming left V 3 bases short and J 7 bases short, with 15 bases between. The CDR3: CASSFWGRGGEAFF. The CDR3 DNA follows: TGTGCCAGCAGTTTTTGGGGAAGGGGCGGTGAAGCTTTCTTT.